This is a list of T cell receptor beta chains from one sample in a study of blood T cell repertoires in COVID-19. Assay: immunoSEQ multiplex PCR; the TCRdb copy retains only in-frame clones and omits some. The profile shows around 250,000 clones, 65% to 85% of them singletons. The sample comprised peripheral blood. The receptors shown here come from a woman between 35 and 50 years old who had recovered from COVID-19. Each CDR3 is given with its conserved first and last residue. A D gene is named only where the DNA matches it firmly. A row's size may be missing; if present it is once, few, many or a size class.

>.|TRBD1|TRBV11-3|TRBJ1-2
TGTGCCAGCCGGGACAGTTCGGGGGACTATGGCTACACCTTC
CASRDSSGDYGYTF
>.|TRBD2|TRBV11-2|TRBJ2-3
TGTGCCAGCATCAGGACTAGCGGGATTGGGGATACGCAGTATTTT
CASIRTSGIGDTQYF
>.|.|TRBV30|TRBJ2-7
TGTGCCTTACAGCGCCAGGGAAGCTCCTACGAGCAGTACTTC
CALQRQGSSYEQYF
>.|TRBD1|TRBV5-1|TRBJ2-1
TGCGCCAGCAGCTTGGGGACAGGGGGTTTCGGCGTCGGCAATGAGCAGTTCTTC
CASSLGTGGFGVGNEQFF
>.|TRBD1|TRBV27|TRBJ2-5
TGTGCCAGCAGAACAGACAGGGGGCGGCAAGAGACCCAGTACTTC
CASRTDRGRQETQYF
>.|TRBD2|TRBV5-1|TRBJ2-3
TGCGCCAGCAGCTTGCCCAGCGGGGGCCTCGAGGATACGCAGTATTTT
CASSLPSGGLEDTQYF
>few|.|TRBV6-5|TRBJ2-1
TGTGCCAGCAGTTCCCAGTCCCGAGGAGAGCAGTTCTTC
CASSSQSRGEQFF
>.|TRBD2|TRBV7-6|TRBJ2-2
TGTGCCAGCAGCGCGACTAGCGGGGGGGACACCGGGGAGCTGTTTTTT
CASSATSGGDTGELFF
>.|TRBD1|TRBV2|TRBJ1-5
TGTGCCAGCAGTGAAGGGACAGGGGGTCAGCCCCAGCATTTT
CASSEGTGGQPQHF
>.|.|TRBV30|TRBJ1-1
TGTGCCTGGAGTTTGCAGGAAAACACTGAAGCTTTCTTT
CAWSLQENTEAFF
>.|.|TRBV6-1|TRBJ1-5
TGTGCCAGCAGTACTACCTCCAATCAGCCCCAGCATTTT
CASSTTSNQPQHF
>.|TRBD1|TRBV4-2|TRBJ1-5
TGTGCCAGCAGCCAAGATAAAGACAGGGGGCATCAGCCCCAGCATTTT
CASSQDKDRGHQPQHF
>.|TRBD1|TRBV7-2|TRBJ2-1
TGTGCCAGCAGCTTAGTCGGGACAGGGGGCTCGAATGAGCAGTTCTTC
CASSLVGTGGSNEQFF